This TCR beta chain came from a study of PD-1 blockade in classical Hodgkin lymphoma. Findings and caveats of the study: Patients with a complete response exhibited baseline diversity comparable to newly diagnosed patients. The study reported lower baseline TCR diversity in newly diagnosed patients than in healthy donors.

The germline CDR1 and CDR2 sequences are GTSNPN and SVGIG (reference sequence). This CDR3 spans 13 amino acids. Trimming stripped 1 base from V and 0 bases from J, with 6 bases between. Every single patient, without exception, relapsed after autologous stem cell transplantation, and brentuximab vedotin exposure varied. This clone was counted between two and nine times. Its antigen remains unknown. Profiled with immunoSEQ multiplex PCR; TCRdb holds only in-frame clones, not every one. The sample holds approximately 5,100 clones, approximately 64% seen once. This chain uses TRBV30 with TRBJ1-2; D is unresolved. The material was peripheral blood mononuclear cells (PBMCs), obtained before the second cycle of nivolumab. This receptor was taken from a human donor with classical Hodgkin lymphoma. In DNA form, the CDR3 reads TGTGCCTGGAGTGAGGGAGCTAACTATGGCTACACCTTC. It yields the protein CAWSEGANYGYTF.